The 20 T cell receptor beta chains below come from one sample, sequenced in a study of T cell responses to AZD1222 COVID-19 vaccine. Using immunoSEQ multiplex PCR, the repertoire was profiled, and TCRdb retains in-frame clones only, with some absent. This table has roughly 55,000 clones, 70% to 90% appearing once. Material: peripheral blood, obtained on day 0 of AZD1222 vaccination. The receptors were sampled from an adult in good health.

The chain joins TRBV19 to TRBJ1-5, with unresolved D. CDR1 and CDR2 (germline): LNHDA, SQIVND (reference sequence). The CDR3 is 13 residues long. V lost 7 bases and J 6 bases, leaving 13 bases between the germline ends. The CDR3, as DNA: TGTGCCAGTACCCCCGGCCCCTTTCAGCCCCAGCATTTT. This sequence encodes CASTPGPFQPQHF.

This clone has just one count. V is TRBV27 and J is TRBJ2-5, with 10 bases identical to TRBD1. With V trimmed by 2 bases and J by 3 bases, 6 bases remained unmatched. Per the germline V gene, CDR1 is MNHEY and CDR2 is SMNVEV (reference sequence). The CDR3 is 16 amino acids. The CDR3 nucleotides read TGTGCCAGCAGTTTAATGCCGGGACAGGGGAAAGAGACCCAGTACTTC. Translated, it gives CASSLMPGQGKETQYF.

The genes are TRBV2 and TRBJ2-2; the match to TRBD1 covers 10 bases. The CDR3 sequence is 16 residues long. Germline CDR1 reads SNHLY; CDR2 reads FYNNEI. V gave up 3 bases and J gave up 6 bases; unmatched junction bases: 7. CDR3 DNA: TGTGCCAGCAGTGACAGCCGGGACAGGGGTTCCGGGGAGCTGTTTTTT. The encoded protein is CASSDSRDRGSGELFF. Supplemented by reference TRBV2 and TRBJ2-2, the full variable domain reads EPEVTQTPSHQVTQMGQEVILRCVPISNHLYFYWYRQILGQKVEFLVSFYNNEISEKSEIFDDQFSVERPDGSNFTLKIRSTKLEDSAMYFCASSDSRDRGSGELFFGEGSRLTVL.

The chain employs TRBV19 and TRBJ2-3; 11 nucleotides agree with TRBD2. This CDR3 has 15 residues. Germline CDR1 reads LNHDA; CDR2 reads SQIVND (reference sequence). Trimming cost V 7 bases and J 0 bases; bases outside gene matches: 3. The CDR3 DNA reads TGTGCCAGTACTAGCGGGGGGTTCAGCACAGATACGCAGTATTTT. Translated, it gives CASTSGGFSTDTQYF.

The chain employs TRBV5-1 and TRBJ2-5; D gene ambiguous. From germline, CDR1 is SGHRS and CDR2 YFSETQ. CDR3 length: 12 residues. Trimming cost V 5 bases and J 5 bases, with 10 bases left between them. The CDR3 spells CASSGDMETQYF. DNA for the CDR3: TGCGCCAGCAGTGGGGATATGGAGACCCAGTACTTC.

The chain has TRBV6-6 and TRBJ2-1; TRBD1 matches 7 bases. This CDR3 contains 14 residues. The germline CDR1 and CDR2 sequences are MNHNY and SVGAGI (reference sequence). V was pared by 5 bases and J by 7 bases, with 8 bases of the junction left unmatched. The CDR3 here is CASSPDRVVNEQFF. The DNA for the CDR3 is TGTGCCAGCAGTCCCGACAGGGTTGTAAATGAGCAGTTCTTC.

This clone occurred once. This rearrangement joins TRBV10-3 to TRBJ2-5; 8 nucleotides align to TRBD2. Germline V gene sequence: CDR1 ENHRY, CDR2 SYGVKD. The V gene end was trimmed by 8 bases and the J gene end by 1 base; junction bases not matched to a gene: 6. CDR3 length equals 14 residues. CDR3 bases: TGTGCCATCGCCCCGGGAGGGGCCCAAGAGACCCAGTACTTC. It encodes CAIAPGGAQETQYF.

V gene TRBV27 combines with J gene TRBJ1-6; D not resolved. CDR1 and CDR2 from the germline V gene are MNHEY and SMNVEV (reference sequence). The CDR3 length is 12 residues. V was pared by 5 bases and J by 4 bases, with 3 bases between. In nucleotides, the CDR3 is TGTGCCAGCAGTGTATATAATTCACCCCTCCACTTT. As protein: CASSVYNSPLHF.

This chain uses TRBV30 with TRBJ1-4, with 11 bases lining up with TRBD1. J lost 8 bases, V lost 2 bases, and 4 bases had no gene match. Per the germline V gene, CDR1 is GTSNPN and CDR2 is SVGIG (reference sequence). The CDR3 runs 14 residues. The CDR3 loop is CAWSRGTGGEKLFF. In DNA form, the CDR3 reads TGTGCCTGGAGTCGCGGGACAGGGGGGGAAAAACTGTTTTTT.

This clone was detected only once. The chain joins TRBV7-2 to TRBJ1-2; 8 nucleotides match TRBD1. V shed 1 base and J 4 bases; nucleotides not matched to a gene: 2. The CDR3 is made up of 14 amino acids. Looked up from germline, CDR1 is SGHTA and CDR2 is FQGNSA. CDR3 residues: CASSLGRGPYGYTF. CDR3 nucleotide sequence: TGTGCCAGCAGCTTAGGCAGGGGGCCCTATGGCTACACCTTC.

The J gene is TRBJ1-6, the V gene TRBV28, with D maybe TRBD1 (6 bases). The germline V gene has CDR1 MDHEN and CDR2 SYDVKM. V lost 6 bases and J lost 5, with 17 bases in between. The CDR3 loop spans 16 amino acids. The CDR3 sequence: CASSYLRTDHNSPLHF. The CDR3 bases are TGTGCCAGCAGCTACCTGAGGACAGACCATAATTCACCCCTCCACTTT.

This sequence joins TRBV27 and TRBJ2-6; TRBD1 aligns across 7 bases. With 7 bases clipped from V and 3 bases from J, the junction kept 6 bases outside the gene matches. The CDR3 sequence is 15 residues long. The germline V gene has CDR1 MNHEY and CDR2 SMNVEV (reference sequence). In DNA form, the CDR3 reads TGTGCCAGCACCGGGACAGTGAGTGGGGCCAACGTCCTGACTTTC. Translating it yields CASTGTVSGANVLTF.

The rearrangement uses TRBV25-1 and TRBJ1-4, with 12 bases matching TRBD1. The V and J ends lost 4 bases and 6 bases, in that order; junction bases with no gene match: 3. The CDR3 contains 15 residues. CDR1 MGHDK and CDR2 SYGVNS come from the germline V gene. The chain's CDR3 is CASSGGTGGYEKLFF. The CDR3, as DNA: TGTGCCAGCAGTGGGGGGACAGGGGGCTATGAAAAACTGTTTTTT.

The chain recombines TRBV7-3 with TRBJ2-7; possibly TRBD1 for D (6 bases). CDR1 is SGHTA and CDR2 is FQGTGA in the germline V gene. With 5 bases removed from V and 2 bases from J, the gap between germline ends came to 16 bases. The CDR3 loop spans 15 amino acids. CDR3 region: CASSLGRGHTYEQYF. The CDR3 nucleotides are TGTGCCAGCAGCCTAGGTCGGGGACACACCTACGAGCAGTACTTC.

This chain connects TRBV19 to TRBJ1-6; TRBD1 agrees at 11 bases. The CDR3 is made up of 15 amino acids. In germline, CDR1 is LNHDA, CDR2 SQIVND (reference sequence). Trimming cost V 8 bases and J 7 bases; bases outside gene matches: 7. CDR3 in DNA: TGTGCCAGTGTCGGACAGGGGGCTGGGAATTCACCCCTCCACTTT. Translating it yields CASVGQGAGNSPLHF.

The chain employs TRBV21-1 and TRBJ2-2; TRBD1 was called by the table and not checked on the DNA. TRBV21-1 is a pseudogene segment. The CDR3 length is 18 residues. The CDR3 is CASSKELRQGEVAGELFF. Here the CDR3 DNA reads TGTGCCAGCAGCAAGGAACTGCGGCAGGGGGAAGTCGCCGGGGAGCTGTTTTTT.

The CDR3 nucleotides read TGTGCCAGCAGCTCACCACCCAACAAAGCGAATTCACCCCTCCACTTT. Protein: CASSSPPNKANSPLHF. The J gene is TRBJ1-6, the V gene TRBV5-5; D ambiguous. This CDR3 is built from 16 residues. The germline gives CDR1 SGHKS, CDR2 YYEKEE (reference sequence). Trimming removed 3 bases from V and 7 bases from J, with 17 bases in between. Complete variable domain (other parts from reference TRBV5-5 and TRBJ1-6): DAGVTQSPTHLIKTRGQQVTLRCSPISGHKSVSWYQQVLGQGPQFIFQYYEKEERGRGNFPDRFSARQFPNYSSELNVNALLLGDSALYLCASSSPPNKANSPLHFGNGTRLTVT.

The rearrangement links TRBV29-1 to TRBJ1-2; 10 nucleotides line up with TRBD1. The V and J ends lost 3 bases and 5 bases, in that order; junction bases with no gene match: 12. The length of the CDR3 is 16 residues. CDR1 is SQVTM and CDR2 is ANQGSEA in the germline V gene. The CDR3 DNA sequence: TGCAGCGTTGATCGGCCGGGGGGGACAGGGGTATATGGCTACACCTTC. Translation: CSVDRPGGTGVYGYTF.

This sequence joins TRBV7-9 and TRBJ2-1; 12 bases are shared with TRBD2. The germline gives CDR1 SEHNR, CDR2 FQNEAQ (reference sequence). This CDR3 spans 16 amino acids. Losses at the gene ends were 4 bases for V and 6 bases for J; bases not matched to a gene: 7. CDR3 protein: CASSYRPSGGGNEQFF. Written as DNA, the CDR3 is TGTGCCAGCAGCTACCGGCCTAGCGGGGGGGGCAATGAGCAGTTCTTC.

J is TRBJ1-2 and V is TRBV11-2; 9 nucleotides match TRBD1. Germline CDR1 is SGHAT and CDR2 is FQNNGV. Trimming cost V 4 bases and J 7 bases; bases outside gene matches: 4. The CDR3 extends over 13 amino acids. Written as DNA, the CDR3 is TGTGCCAGCAGCTGGACAGGGGAGAGTGGCTACACCTTC. This gives the protein CASSWTGESGYTF.